Listed here are 6 T cell receptor beta chains from one sample, sequenced in a study of response to subunit inactivated influenza vaccine. TCRdb passed the RT-PCR reads through MiXCR, listing each CDR3 protein once. The repertoire consists of 400,000 to 550,000 distinct CDR3 sequences, with 25% occurring once and the leading ten covering approximately 1.9%. The starting material was CD4+ T cells sorted from PBMCs, obtained 4 to 6 days after vaccination. Receptors originate from a man aged 45-60 years who received an inactivated influenza vaccine.

This chain joins TRBV20-1 and TRBJ1-2, with 7 nucleotides matching TRBD1. Germline loops: CDR1 DFQATT, CDR2 SNEGSKA (reference sequence). CDR3 length: 14 residues. The V segment lost 6 bases and the J segment 2 bases; nucleotides outside the gene matches: 9. The CDR3 here is CSAKVRQGNYGYTF. The CDR3 DNA is TGCAGTGCAAAGGTCAGACAGGGAAACTATGGCTACACCTTC.

This chain links TRBV7-2 with TRBJ2-1; TRBD2 aligns across 9 bases. The germline V gene encodes CDR1 SGHTA and CDR2 FQGNSA. Losses at the gene ends were 5 bases for V and 4 bases for J; bases not matched to a gene: 6. The CDR3 consists of 15 residues. CDR3 in DNA: TGTGCCAGCAGCACCGGGACTAGCAGATACAATGAGCAGTTCTTC. Encoded protein: CASSTGTSRYNEQFF.

This chain joins TRBV6-2 or TRBV6-3 and TRBJ2-7, with TRBD2 matching 8 bases. The CDR3 is 15 amino acids. V dropped 6 bases and J dropped 2; count of bases not matched to a gene: 9. Per germline, CDR1 MNHEY and CDR2 SVGEGT. The CDR3: CASRQREGPPYEQYF. The CDR3, as DNA: TGTGCCAGCAGGCAACGGGAGGGCCCCCCCTACGAGCAGTACTTC.

The rearrangement links TRBV5-5 to TRBJ2-3; D not certain. This CDR3 region has 14 residues. CDR1 and CDR2 (germline): SGHKS, YYEKEE (reference sequence). The V end was cut by 1 base, the J end by 2 bases, with 8 bases between. The CDR3 region has the DNA TGTGCCAGCAGCTTGACTACCACCACAGATACGCAGTATTTT. Encoded protein: CASSLTTTTDTQYF.

J is TRBJ1-2 and V is TRBV29-1; D is unclear. V lost 0 bases and J 2 bases, leaving 7 bases between the germline ends. The CDR3 consists of 13 residues. The germline gives CDR1 SQVTM, CDR2 ANQGSEA. The DNA of the CDR3 is TGCAGCGTTGAAGAGCTACTGAACTATGGCTACACCTTC. Translating it yields CSVEELLNYGYTF.

V is TRBV4-1 and J is TRBJ2-3; 8 bases line up with TRBD2. Germline V lookup: CDR1 MGHRA, CDR2 YSYEKL. The CDR3 covers 16 residues. Trimming cost V 0 bases and J 4 bases; bases outside gene matches: 6. This CDR3 reads CASSQEGAGVPDTQYF. The CDR3 DNA reads as TGCGCCAGCAGCCAAGAGGGAGCGGGGGTCCCAGATACGCAGTATTTT.